The 14 T cell receptor beta chains given below trace back to one sample, sequenced in a study of blood T cell repertoires in COVID-19 (dated by TCRdb to 2020 to 2022). The library was built by means of the immunoSEQ multiplex PCR assay. In its TCRdb copy, this immuneACCESS table keeps in-frame sequences only and misses some clones. Where compared with another copy, unresolved V genes explain less than half of these, and the others have no known cause. The sample has roughly 190,000 clones on record, roughly four fifths of them singletons. The biggest ten clones account for roughly 5% of the sample. The sequenced material came from peripheral blood. The source of these receptors is an older woman with active or convalescent COVID-19.

This clone was counted once. This sequence joins TRBV12-3 or TRBV12-4 and TRBJ1-4, with a weak D call TRBD1 (6 bases). Trimming took 7 bases from V and 5 from J, leaving 11 bases between them. This CDR3 contains 13 residues. In nucleotides, the CDR3 is TGTGCCAGCACCCCAACAGGGAATGAAAAACTGTTTTTT. Amino acids: CASTPTGNEKLFF.

The V gene is TRBV7-9, the J gene TRBJ1-4; D not certain. The CDR3 sequence is 14 residues long. Germline CDR1 is SEHNR and CDR2 is FQNEAQ (reference sequence). The V gene lost 0 bases and the J gene lost 4 bases, with 6 bases spanning the gap. DNA of the CDR3: TGTGCCAGCAGCTTAGCCTACCATAATGAAAAACTGTTTTTT. It yields the protein CASSLAYHNEKLFF.

CDR3 loop: CATSDPTGKSADTQYF. Here the CDR3 DNA reads TGTGCCACCAGTGATCCTACAGGGAAATCAGCAGATACGCAGTATTTT. This sequence joins TRBV24-1 and TRBJ2-3; D might be TRBD1 (6 bases). V lost 3 bases and J 4 bases, leaving 16 bases between the germline ends. Germline CDR1 is KGHDR and CDR2 is SFDVKD. This CDR3 has 16 residues.

The chain joins TRBV6-5 to TRBJ1-3, with D possibly TRBD1 on 5 matching bases. The V gene lost 8 bases and the J gene lost 0 bases, with 14 bases spanning the gap. The CDR3 has 15 residues. CDR1 is MNHEY, CDR2 SVGAGI, per germline. CDR3: CASSPGGNSGNTIYF. The CDR3 DNA reads TGTGCCAGCTCTCCTGGGGGGAACTCTGGAAACACCATATATTTT.

J is TRBJ2-1 and V is TRBV9; D is unclear. This CDR3 is 13 amino acids long. V lost 0 bases, J lost 9 bases, and 10 bases lay in between. CDR1 is SGDLS, CDR2 YYNGEE, per germline. CDR3 sequence reads: CASSVEPVAEQFF. CDR3 DNA: TGTGCCAGCAGCGTAGAACCAGTTGCTGAGCAGTTCTTC.

The chain carries TRBV5-4 and TRBJ2-1, with TRBD2 matching 7 bases. Germline V CDR1 and CDR2: SGHNT, YYREEE (reference sequence). There are 15 residues in the CDR3. V lost 2 bases to trimming and J lost 5 bases; unmatched junction nucleotides: 7. This CDR3 is CASSFAGVRHNEQFF. CDR3 DNA sequence: TGTGCCAGCAGCTTCGCGGGAGTTCGCCACAATGAGCAGTTCTTC.

The gene calls are TRBV3-1 (or the pseudogene TRBV3-2) and TRBJ1-2; no clear D gene. Germline values: CDR1 LGHDT, CDR2 YNNKEL (reference sequence). The CDR3 runs 14 residues. V lost 1 base to trimming and J lost 8 bases, with 14 bases between them. The CDR3, as DNA: TGTGCCAGCAGCCAAGGGGAGACGAAAGGGGGCTACACCTTC. The encoded protein is CASSQGETKGGYTF.

The rearrangement uses TRBV5-6 and TRBJ2-3; 9 positions agree with TRBD2. Germline V gene data show CDR1 as SGHDT and CDR2 as YYEEEE. The CDR3 loop spans 16 amino acids. Trimming took 0 bases from V and 3 from J; bases not matched to a gene: 5. The CDR3 DNA is TGTGCCAGCAGCTTGGTATCGGGACTAGCAACAGATACGCAGTATTTT. Translation gives CASSLVSGLATDTQYF.

This clone was observed a single time. The chain has TRBV28 and TRBJ2-3; tentatively, D is TRBD2 (5 bases). CDR3 length equals 15 residues. V was cut by 3 bases and J by 2 bases, with 12 bases left in between. Germline lookup yields CDR1 MDHEN and CDR2 SYDVKM. The chain's CDR3 is CASSLKRSLTDTQYF. The DNA for the CDR3 is TGTGCCAGCAGTTTGAAGCGGTCCCTCACAGATACGCAGTATTTT.

Comment on this clone: This specimen includes other DNA sequences encoding the same CDR3. The chain links TRBV14 to TRBJ1-1; no firm D call. The V and J ends lost 4 bases and 1 base respectively, with 7 bases between them. The CDR3 loop spans 13 amino acids. In germline, CDR1 is SGHDN, CDR2 FVKESK. As DNA, the CDR3 is TGTGCCAGCAGCCGTACAGCGAACACTGAAGCTTTCTTT. Protein sequence: CASSRTANTEAFF. The full variable domain, rest sourced from reference TRBV14 and TRBJ1-1, is EAGVTQFPSHSVIEKGQTVTLRCDPISGHDNLYWYRRVMGKEIKFLLHFVKESKQDESGMPNNRFLAERTGGTYSTLKVQPAELEDSGVYFCASSRTANTEAFFGQGTRLTVV.

This chain links TRBV6-5 with TRBJ1-2; 8 positions agree with TRBD1. The J segment lost 2 bases and the V segment lost 5 bases, leaving 7 bases of the junction unmatched. CDR1 MNHEY and CDR2 SVGAGI come from the germline V gene. The CDR3 loop spans 15 amino acids. This CDR3 is CASSPRRQGNYGYTF. The CDR3 DNA reads as TGTGCCAGCAGTCCGCGCCGACAGGGGAACTATGGCTACACCTTC.

This clone appeared once. The chain recombines TRBV7-3 with TRBJ2-1; TRBD2 matches 9 bases. Looked up from germline, CDR1 is SGHTA and CDR2 is FQGTGA. CDR3 length equals 15 residues. With V trimmed by 1 base and J by 6 bases, 4 bases remained unmatched. The CDR3 DNA reads as TGTGCCAGCAGCTTAAGCGGCGGGAGGGCCAATGAGCAGTTCTTC. Translated, it gives CASSLSGGRANEQFF.

The chain uses TRBV15 and TRBJ1-1; a possible D gene is TRBD1 (6 bases). This CDR3 has 15 residues. CDR1 and CDR2 (germline): LNHNV, YYDKDF (reference sequence). Trimming left V 0 bases short and J 0 bases short, with 8 bases between. The CDR3 region has the DNA TGTGCCACCAGCAGAGACAGGGGCATGAACACTGAAGCTTTCTTT. As protein: CATSRDRGMNTEAFF.

This chain uses TRBV7-9 with TRBJ2-3, with D perhaps TRBD2 (6 bases). The V gene's germline CDR1 is SEHNR and CDR2 FQNEAQ (reference sequence). The CDR3 covers 15 residues. Trimming shortened V by 2 bases and J by 5 bases, and 14 bases separated the two germline ends. The CDR3 here is CASSLLAGLGDTQYF. DNA for the CDR3: TGTGCCAGCAGCTTACTCGCGGGACTTGGAGATACGCAGTATTTT.